This T cell receptor beta chain was captured by sequencing in a study of CD8+ T cells in alopecia areata. Study-wide results and caveats: Tofacitinib significantly decreased scalp clonality and expanded CD8+ clones among top 100.

RNA was extracted and reverse transcribed into cDNA as the sequencing template. Assay used: immunoSEQ multiplex PCR; TCRdb lists only in-frame clones, some missing. The sample includes a few hundred thousand clones, roughly two fifths of them seen just once. Per germline, CDR1 SNHLY and CDR2 FYNNEI. The CDR3 has 16 residues. J lost 7 bases, V lost 7 bases, and 12 bases had no gene match. Regarding treatment: oral pan-JAK inhibitor, 5-10 mg twice daily. Sorting of CD4+ and CD8+ T cells was performed on PBMCs. This clone was seen at least ten times. Antigen: not known. The chain uses TRBV2 and TRBJ1-3; 11 positions match TRBD1. The sequence came from a human donor with alopecia areata. The sample in question was CD4+ T cells sorted from blood, obtained at approximately week 34, from a patient treated with tofacitinib. CDR3 sequence: CASTRTGGATGNTIYF. Here the CDR3 DNA reads TGTGCCAGCACGCGGACAGGGGGCGCGACGGGGAACACCATATATTTT.